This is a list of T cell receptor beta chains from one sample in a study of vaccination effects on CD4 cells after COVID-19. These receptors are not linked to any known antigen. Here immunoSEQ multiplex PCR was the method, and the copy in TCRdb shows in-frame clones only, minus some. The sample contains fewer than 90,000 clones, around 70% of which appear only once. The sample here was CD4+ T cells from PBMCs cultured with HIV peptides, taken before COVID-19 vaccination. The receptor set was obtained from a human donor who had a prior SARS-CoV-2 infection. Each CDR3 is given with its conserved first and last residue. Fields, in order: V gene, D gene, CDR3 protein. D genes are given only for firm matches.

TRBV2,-,CASSGQINSPLHF
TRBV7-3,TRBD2,CASSLTTAGGPDTQYF
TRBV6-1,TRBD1,CASSDTGVFTEAFF
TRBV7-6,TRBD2,CASSPTSGGTDTQYF
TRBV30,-,CAWSPRAGLTGELFF
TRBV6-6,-,CASSPPGTRNTIYF
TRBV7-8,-,CASSFGGLGYGYTF
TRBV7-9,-,CASSPLSPYEQYF
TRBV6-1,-,CASSEWEGPYNSPLHF
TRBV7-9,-,CASSLNSGQDTQYF
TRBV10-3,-,CAISESNRARGDTQYF
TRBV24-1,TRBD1,CATTPTPGTAYEQYF
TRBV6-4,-,CANTRATNEKLFF
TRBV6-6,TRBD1,CASLRTGKLETQYF
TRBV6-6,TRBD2,CASSFPGTTYNEQFF
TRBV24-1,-,CATSGARWDNEQFF
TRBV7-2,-,CASSLGIGRRTDTQYF
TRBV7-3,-,CASSRDRNTEAFF
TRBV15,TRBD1,CATSKKGTVGDQPQHF
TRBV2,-,CASRGAGWVQVDTQYF
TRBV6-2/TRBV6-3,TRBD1,CASSSMGQGFYEQYF
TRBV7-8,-,CASSLFARSRYGYTF
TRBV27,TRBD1,CASSWDRSSYEQYF
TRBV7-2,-,CASSLASESQFF
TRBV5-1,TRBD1,CASSLFGGQGSEQYF
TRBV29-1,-,CSVGGVPYNEQFF
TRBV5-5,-,CASSRRQDLHSGNTIYF
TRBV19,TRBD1,CASSIGLVKQGTTNTGELFF
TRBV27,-,CDKGGSYTGELFF